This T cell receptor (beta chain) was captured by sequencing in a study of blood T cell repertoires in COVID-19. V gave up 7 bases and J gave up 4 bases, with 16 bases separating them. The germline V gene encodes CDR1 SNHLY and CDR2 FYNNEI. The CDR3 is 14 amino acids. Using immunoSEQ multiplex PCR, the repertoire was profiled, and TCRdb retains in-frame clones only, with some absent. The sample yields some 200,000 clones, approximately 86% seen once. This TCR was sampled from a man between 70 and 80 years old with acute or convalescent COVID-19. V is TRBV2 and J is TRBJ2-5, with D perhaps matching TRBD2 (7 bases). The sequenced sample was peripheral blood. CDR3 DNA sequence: TGTGCCAGCAATCCGGGGGAGGGGGGAGAGACCCAGTACTTC. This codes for CASNPGEGGETQYF.